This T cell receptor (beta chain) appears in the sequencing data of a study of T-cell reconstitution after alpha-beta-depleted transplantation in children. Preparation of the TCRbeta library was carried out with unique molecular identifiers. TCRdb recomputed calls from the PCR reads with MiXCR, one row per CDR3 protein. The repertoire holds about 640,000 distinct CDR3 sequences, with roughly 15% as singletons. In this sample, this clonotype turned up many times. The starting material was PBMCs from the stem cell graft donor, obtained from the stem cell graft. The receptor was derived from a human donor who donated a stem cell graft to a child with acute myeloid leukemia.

This CDR3 reads CSATLQIDYNEQFF. CDR3 nucleotides: TGCAGTGCTACGCTCCAAATAGACTACAATGAGCAGTTCTTC. The rearrangement joins TRBV20-1 to TRBJ2-1; no reliable D call. Germline CDR1 is DFQATT and CDR2 is SNEGSKA (reference sequence). V lost 4 bases to trimming and J lost 3 bases, with 13 bases between them. The CDR3 loop spans 14 amino acids.